This entry describes one TCR beta chain. This clone has a single count. Its antigen is not yet known. One base away there is no much larger clone; base qualities are not given. This sample is part of a study of shared clonotypes between healthy human individuals (dated by TCRdb to the early 2020s). As for the study more broadly: A couple of women and three men aged 18 to 49 years were included in the cohort. Libraries were prepared and TCR repertoires were sequenced by different laboratories using diverse techniques, in order to increase sequencing depth and limit assay-specific biases. Between about 0.94 and 8.9 billion PBMCs per donor were obtained by leukapheresis. The study deeply sequenced blood TCR repertoires of several healthy adults to estimate repertoire size and the extent of clonotype sharing between individuals. Per donor, three plates each were used for CD4 naive and CD4 memory, two for CD8 naive, and one for CD8 memory.

The paper's findings and limits, for the study overall: Naive subsets generally had larger estimated clonotype richness than memory subsets. Incomplete sequencing was indicated by rarefaction of sorted-subset datasets, despite the large sequencing depth. Because the study included only a small number of donors, the genetic and exposure-history diversity represented was limited. Pairwise subsampling indicated that sequencing depth was expected to affect the degree of clonotype sharing among donors. Sampling was restricted to blood, and TCR repertoires in tissue are likely to differ from TCR repertoires in blood. Compared with non-shared clonotypes, the clonotypes found in all four sorted-subset donors had higher generation probabilities. Across four donors, about 4.5% of naive CD4, roughly 3.4% of naive CD8, 2.3% of memory CD4, and under 0.45% of memory CD8 clonotypes were shared.

TCR CDR3 regions were amplified from genomic DNA by multiplex PCR using the deep immunoSEQ assay. Genomic DNA extracted from each cell subset was distributed evenly over all wells of several immunoSEQ 96-well plates, and each plate served as one replicate. Each replicate PCR for sorted subsets received about 210 ng genomic DNA, equal to roughly 30,000 T cell genomes. Purified libraries were measured with a Qubit 3.0 fluorometer, size-checked on a Bioanalyzer 2100, and measured again with the KAPA Library Quantification kit. A separate single-read 150-cycle Illumina NextSeq 550 flow cell was used to sequence each immunoSEQ 96-well plate. For the original study's pipeline: Because only junctional sequences without quality scores were contained in the immunoSEQ output, filtering matching that applied to full-length reads could not be performed. Sequences were annotated with PyIR, a Python wrapper for IgBLAST v1.9, and V/J genes and CDR3 were assigned using IMGT germline references. Reads were removed for weak V/J assignments (E-value above 1e-6), missing CDR3, stop codons, out-of-frame junctions, or ambiguous translated residues. V3J clonotypes were defined as sequences sharing an identical inferred V gene, J gene, and CDR3 amino acid sequence. To compute the percentage overlap between repertoires, the number of shared unique clonotypes was divided by the size of the smaller repertoire. Repertoire richness was assessed with RTK rarefaction, the Chao1 estimator, and Recon v2.1 estimates of unobserved clonotypes. For all TCRbeta clonotypes obtained by the gDNA method from a handful of donors, generation probabilities were computed with OLGA. This immuneACCESS table, as held by TCRdb, lists in-frame sequences with V and J called but not all clones. Of the missing ones, under half trace to an unresolved V gene in checked studies; the others have no known cause. For V, J and clone size, that table is used; D and trimming come from the DNA. The sample table holds 2,500,000 or so clones, of which about 92% were seen once. About 0.13% of the sample goes to the ten largest clones.

The donors were healthy, HIV-negative adults who had no recently reported acute infections or vaccinations. All donors were Caucasian adults living in Nashville, Tennessee, USA. CD4+ T cells were enriched by magnetic negative selection, after which naive cells were positively selected on CD45RA and the negative fraction was taken as the memory subset. Blood was obtained by leukapheresis, after which PBMCs were separated by Ficoll-Histopaque density gradient centrifugation and cryopreserved in liquid nitrogen vapor phase. Analytical flow cytometry was used to check the purity and quantity of each magnetically sorted T cell population. Each sorted fraction had its genomic DNA isolated and then quantified by UV absorbance on a Nanodrop 2000c. The CDR3 runs 14 residues from the cysteine to the phenylalanine. The CDR3 DNA has 42 bases and is translated from base 1. Per the germline V gene, MDHEN is the CDR1 and SYDVKM is the CDR2. Trimming at the junction amounts to 6 bases on V and 4 bases on J, and the germline ends lie 15 bases apart.

This sequence uses TRBV28 and TRBJ1-1; TRBD1 is possibly the D segment (5 matching bases). This TCR was sampled from a man between 18 and 29 years old in good health. The sequencing input was naive CD4+ T cells sorted from blood. The cell subset or site label here, explained by the study, means: CD45RA+ positively selected. The CDR3 in this case is CASSKSGEGTEAFF. The nucleotide sequence is given as TGTGCCAGCAGCAAATCGGGGGAGGGCACTGAAGCTTTCTTT.